The entry below gives a single T cell receptor (beta chain) sequence along with its context. These data are taken from a study of cytomegalovirus exposure and HLA in healthy donors. 13 Jbeta primers and 60 Vbeta primers were used for the PCR. TCRdb keeps only in-frame clones here, not all; method: immunoSEQ multiplex PCR. This table holds some 130,000 clones, over 75% found once. With 5 bases clipped from V and 1 base from J, the junction kept 3 bases outside the gene matches. The CDR3 consists of 15 residues. Germline assignment: CDR1 SEHNR and CDR2 FQNEAQ (reference sequence). Sample: PBMCs. The sequence derives from a man younger than 45 in good health. The gene calls are TRBV7-9 and TRBJ1-5; 9 positions agree with TRBD1. The CDR3 reads CASSDRGSSNQPQHF. The CDR3 region has the DNA TGTGCCAGCAGCGACAGGGGGTCGAGCAATCAGCCCCAGCATTTT.